Following are 7 T cell receptor beta chains from one sample sequenced in a study of T cell repertoires in cytomegalovirus infection (dated by TCRdb to between 2018 and 2021). Antigen specificity for these receptors is unknown. Sequencing took place on an Illumina HiSeq 1500. The raw public data were reprocessed by TCRdb itself: fastp quality trimming at Q25, MiXCR clonotype calling, in-frame beta chains only. Rows are unified per CDR3 protein, each entry keeping the most common DNA and genes. Within this sample are roughly 180,000 distinct CDR3 sequences, with 20% to 25% of them counted one time only. The ten most abundant clones make up about 25% of the sample. Sample treatment or condition, as interpreted from the label and publication: in vitro stimulation with specific CMV peptide epitopes to enrich CMV-specific T cells. Specimen: CD8+ T cells from cultured PBMCs, collected from culture after CMV antigen stimulation. The source of these receptors is a human donor in good health (CMV status not recorded). Some clones in this sample may be carry-over from other donors' samples.

This clonotype was picked up a small number of times. The chain combines TRBV12-3 or TRBV12-4 with TRBJ1-2, with D possibly TRBD1 on 6 matching bases. Trimming left V 4 bases short and J 0 bases short, with 15 bases between. The CDR3 has 16 residues. The CDR3 coding sequence is TGTGCCAGCAGTTCTCCCAGGACAGATTCTAACTATGGCTACACCTTC. It yields the protein CASSSPRTDSNYGYTF.

The V gene is TRBV7-2, the J gene TRBJ2-2; unclear D gene. The germline gives CDR1 SGHTA, CDR2 FQGNSA. V dropped 3 bases and J dropped 2 bases, with 10 bases sitting between them. The CDR3 length is 15 residues. The CDR3 DNA is TGTGCCAGCAGCTTCCCCGAGTTCAACACCGGGGAGCTGTTTTTT. Translated, it gives CASSFPEFNTGELFF.

The table lists this clonotype with a few counts. The chain uses TRBV15 and TRBJ2-7; D unresolved. The V and J ends lost 3 bases and 4 bases respectively, with 4 bases between them. This CDR3 is 11 amino acids long. The germline V gene encodes CDR1 LNHNV and CDR2 YYDKDF (reference sequence). This chain's CDR3 is CATSSEYEQYF. The CDR3 coding sequence is TGTGCCACCAGCAGCGAATACGAGCAGTACTTC.

This clonotype was seen a few times. The chain is built from TRBV30 and TRBJ1-2, with 7 bases identical to TRBD1. V trimming: 1 base; J trimming: 2 bases; junction bases outside the gene matches: 10. The germline V gene has CDR1 GTSNPN and CDR2 SVGIG (reference sequence). This CDR3 contains 16 residues. CDR3 protein: CAWSERGRQGNYGYTF. The DNA for the CDR3 is TGTGCCTGGAGTGAGAGGGGACGACAGGGAAACTATGGCTACACCTTC.

This clonotype was counted between two and nine times. The chain links TRBV7-9 to TRBJ2-7, with TRBD1 matching over 8 bases. Germline CDR1 and CDR2: SEHNR and FQNEAQ (reference sequence). This CDR3 is 15 amino acids long. The junction had 8 bases not matched to a gene; V was cut back by 6 bases and J by 1 base. CDR3 coding DNA: TGTGCCAGCAGTACCGGGACAGGTCCGTCCTACGAGCAGTACTTC. This codes for CASSTGTGPSYEQYF.

This clonotype has more than one count but fewer than ten. The chain combines TRBV24-1 with TRBJ2-6; no clear D. Germline V CDR1 and CDR2: KGHDR, SFDVKD. Trimming stripped 5 bases from V and 8 bases from J, with 6 bases between. This CDR3 has 12 residues. The CDR3 nucleotides read TGTGCCACCAGTGGACACTCCAACGTCCTGACTTTC. Translation gives CATSGHSNVLTF.

This clonotype appeared a few times. An end of the junction differs from the germline gene, which may be a read error. This chain joins TRBV7-7 and TRBJ1-1; possible D gene TRBD1, 5 bases. The CDR3 totals 15 residues. Germline V gene lookup returns CDR1 SSHAT and CDR2 FNYEAQ (reference sequence). The chain's CDR3 is CASSPLGGLNTEAFF. DNA for the CDR3: TGTGCTAGCAGCCCTCTTGGGGGTTTGAACACTGAAGCTTTCTTT.